The clone carrying this TCR beta chain was seen repeatedly, ten times or more. The target antigen is unknown. From germline, CDR1 is SNHLY and CDR2 FYNNEI. This CDR3 spans 15 amino acids. Trimming removed 7 bases at V and 9 bases at J, with 24 bases between. Time point in this sample: newly diagnosed GD, antithyroid drugs for less than 3 months. TCR sequences were obtained from RNA taken from PBMCs. Graves' disease diagnosis was established per American Thyroid Association guidelines. Each patient gave 8.5 to 10 milliliters of EDTA-anticoagulated peripheral blood. These data belong to a study of regulatory T cells in long-lasting Graves disease. Study conclusions and caveats: There were preferences for TRBV28, TRBJ1-2 and TRBJ2-5 in persistent disease.

Assembly of TCR beta libraries relied on iRepertoire HTBI primers together with Arm-PCR of CDR3 regions. TCRdb processed the multiplex PCR reads anew with MiXCR; each CDR3 protein has one entry. This sample has roughly 360,000 distinct CDR3 sequences, with about 12% found just once. This same sample was also taken into another study, of T cells in Graves' hyperthyroidism and ophthalmopathy. According to that study: Initially, a first-round RT-PCR of the TCR CDR3 employed the HTBI primer set.

The sequence derives from a woman aged 18 to 35 with Graves disease. The chain employs TRBV2 and TRBJ2-5; the D gene is possibly TRBD2 (6 bases). This material consisted of peripheral blood mononuclear cells (PBMCs), taken at new diagnosis, from a patient treated with antithyroid drugs. In DNA form, the CDR3 reads TGTGCCAGCACCGGAGGGACTTTGGGCGAGGCGGCCCAGTACTTC. Protein: CASTGGTLGEAAQYF.